This is a list of T cell receptor beta chains from one sample in a study of patients and donors after allogeneic stem cell transplantation. Each CDR3 protein gets one entry after TCRdb re-called the RT-PCR reads with MiXCR. The table shows approximately 200,000 distinct CDR3 sequences, with roughly an eighth occurring only once. The sequenced sample consisted of blood, either unsorted or a sorted T cell fraction (not recorded which). All receptors come from a human donor who was either an allogeneic HSCT recipient or a stem cell or donor lymphocyte infusion donor (not recorded which). It is not recorded whose cells these are; they may come from a transplant donor. CDR3s include the opening cysteine and the closing phenylalanine or tryptophan. A D gene is named only where the DNA matches it firmly. Size tells how often a clone was seen (once, few, many) or the class of an expanded clone, and some rows leave it out.

>.|.|TRBJ1-6|TRBV7-9
CASNIDSYNSPLHF
TGTGCCAGCAACATAGACAGTTATAATTCACCCCTCCACTTT
>.|.|TRBJ1-2|TRBV6-5
CASSYDNYGYTF
TGTGCCAGCAGTTACGACAACTATGGCTACACCTTC
>many|TRBD2|TRBJ2-1|TRBV20-1
CSAAPLLAGAFNEQFF
TGCAGTGCTGCACCCCTACTAGCGGGAGCGTTCAATGAGCAGTTCTTC
>.|TRBD1|TRBJ2-7|TRBV5-6
CASSLVPGGEQYF
TGTGCCAGCAGCTTGGTTCCAGGGGGCGAGCAGTACTTC
>few|.|TRBJ1-4|TRBV27
CASSLYGGRGEKLFF
TGTGCCAGCAGTTTATACGGGGGGCGAGGTGAAAAACTGTTTTTT
>.|.|TRBJ1-1|TRBV7-2
CASSPPPGGAEAFF
TGTGCCAGCAGCCCCCCCCCCGGGGGCGCTGAAGCTTTCTTT
>few|.|TRBJ2-1|TRBV6-4
CASSLTPREAIEQFF
TGTGCCAGCAGTCTGACGCCCCGCGAAGCTATTGAGCAGTTCTTC
>.|.|TRBJ1-1|TRBV20-1
CSASLFGTANTEAFF
TGCAGTGCTAGTCTCTTTGGGACCGCTAACACTGAAGCTTTCTTT
>few|TRBD2|TRBJ2-3|TRBV6-2/TRBV6-3
CASSHLYERGSPSSTDTQYF
TGTGCCAGCAGTCACCTATACGAGCGGGGGTCCCCCTCTAGCACAGATACGCAGTATTTT
>many|.|TRBJ2-5|TRBV9
CASSVGPRRQETQYF
TGTGCCAGCAGCGTAGGGCCCCGGAGGCAAGAGACCCAGTACTTC
>few|.|TRBJ2-7|TRBV12-3/TRBV12-4
CASSFSRGRAYEQYF
TGTGCCAGCAGTTTCTCCCGCGGTCGAGCCTACGAGCAGTACTTC
>few|.|TRBJ1-1|TRBV12-3/TRBV12-4
CASSLLENTEAFF
TGTGCCAGCAGTTTATTAGAGAACACTGAAGCTTTCTTT
>many|TRBD1|TRBJ2-7|TRBV7-9
CASSLAGTGGGSEQYF
TGTGCCAGCAGCTTAGCTGGGACAGGGGGCGGCTCCGAGCAGTACTTC
>.|TRBD1|TRBJ1-4|TRBV15
CATSGRQGRNEKLFF
TGTGCCACCAGCGGCAGACAGGGCCGCAATGAAAAACTGTTTTTT
>few|TRBD2|TRBJ2-1|TRBV20-1
CSARGSGDFSYNEQFF
TGCAGTGCTAGAGGTAGCGGGGACTTCTCCTACAATGAGCAGTTCTTC
>.|.|TRBJ2-3|TRBV5-4
CASSLPQGHTDTQYF
TGTGCCAGCAGCTTACCACAGGGCCACACAGATACGCAGTATTTT
>many|.|TRBJ2-6|TRBV20-1
CSARAPGGVLTF
TGCAGTGCTAGAGCTCCCGGCGGCGTCCTGACTTTC
>few|.|TRBJ1-3|TRBV15
CATSKQGIGNTIYF
TGTGCCACCAGCAAACAGGGAATTGGAAACACCATATATTTT
>many|TRBD1|TRBJ1-1|TRBV29-1
CSATGTGAFF
TGCAGCGCTACCGGGACAGGGGCTTTCTTT
>many|.|TRBJ1-1|TRBV5-1
CASSIMGPNTEAFF
TGCGCCAGCAGCATAATGGGCCCGAACACTGAAGCTTTCTTT
>few|.|TRBJ1-5|TRBV7-2
CASSSTLRQQPQHF
TGTGCCAGCAGCTCCACCCTCCGACAGCAGCCCCAGCATTTT
>few|TRBD2|TRBJ2-1|TRBV15
CATSSTSGGAYNEQFF
TGTGCCACCAGCAGTACTAGCGGGGGGGCCTACAATGAGCAGTTCTTC
>few|TRBD1|TRBJ1-6|TRBV20-1
CSARDLTGSNSPLHF
TGCAGTGCTAGAGATTTGACAGGGAGTAATTCACCCCTCCACTTT
>few|TRBD2|TRBJ2-7|TRBV7-8
CASSLREGHSYEQYF
TGTGCCAGCAGCTTACGGGAGGGACACTCCTACGAGCAGTACTTC
>.|.|TRBJ2-7|TRBV3-1
CASSQAIGLELREQYF
TGTGCCAGCAGCCAAGCCATCGGGCTAGAACTACGCGAGCAGTACTTC
>many|.|TRBJ2-1|TRBV29-1
CSVEPDPNPLRFF
TGCAGCGTTGAGCCGGACCCCAACCCCCTCCGGTTCTTC
>.|.|TRBJ2-7|TRBV6-1
CASSVGVVSSYEQYF
TGTGCCAGCAGTGTGGGGGTGGTGAGCTCCTACGAGCAGTACTTC
>few|.|TRBJ1-6|TRBV7-9
CASSPRQHLNSPLHF
TGTGCCAGCAGCCCCCGACAGCATCTAAATTCACCCCTCCACTTT
>.|TRBD1|TRBJ2-5|TRBV7-7
CASSRYPLDRGQETQYF
TGTGCCAGCAGCCGTTATCCCTTGGACAGGGGCCAAGAGACCCAGTACTTC
>many|TRBD1|TRBJ2-4|TRBV20-1
CSAGQGDIIAKNIQYF
TGCAGTGCCGGACAGGGGGATATAATAGCCAAAAACATTCAGTACTTC
>.|.|TRBJ1-3|TRBV12-3/TRBV12-4
CASSLRQASSGNTIYF
TGTGCCAGCAGTTTGCGACAGGCCTCCTCTGGAAACACCATATATTTT
>few|TRBD2|TRBJ2-7|TRBV5-4
CAVQRGGSYEQYF
TGTGCCGTTCAGCGGGGGGGCTCCTACGAGCAGTACTTC
>.|TRBD1|TRBJ2-7|TRBV20-1
CSARGSRQGVYEQYF
TGCAGTGCTAGAGGGTCTCGACAGGGGGTGTACGAGCAGTACTTC
>once|.|TRBJ1-5|TRBV5-5
CASSLAAGRINQPQHF
TGTGCCAGCAGCTTGGCGGCAGGGAGGATCAATCAGCCCCAGCATTTT
>.|.|TRBJ1-5|TRBV7-2
CASSSHFQPQHF
TGTGCCAGCAGCTCGCACTTCCAGCCCCAGCATTTT
>many|TRBD1|TRBJ2-2|TRBV7-2
CASSPGQGTGELFF
TGTGCCAGCAGCCCCGGACAGGGGACCGGGGAGCTGTTTTTT
>many|TRBD1|TRBJ2-1|TRBV9
CASSPTGQDRDNEQFF
TGTGCCAGCAGCCCGACCGGTCAGGACAGGGACAATGAGCAGTTCTTC
>few|.|TRBJ2-5|TRBV3-1
CASSQDPAYRRETQYF
TGTGCCAGCAGCCAAGATCCGGCGTACCGACGGGAGACCCAGTACTTC
>many|.|TRBJ1-1|TRBV5-1
CASSPGGTGNEEAFF
TGCGCCAGCAGCCCGGGAGGAACGGGTAACGAAGAAGCTTTCTTT
>many|TRBD2|TRBJ2-3|TRBV25-1
CASSESGTSGASTDTQYF
TGTGCCAGCAGTGAATCAGGGACTAGCGGGGCTAGCACAGATACGCAGTATTTT
>.|TRBD2|TRBJ2-1|TRBV6-2/TRBV6-3
CASSIAGVRNEQFF
TGTGCCAGCAGTATAGCGGGAGTCAGAAATGAGCAGTTCTTC
>few|.|TRBJ2-7|TRBV6-1
CASSGERGRGTRYEQYF
TGTGCCAGCAGTGGGGAACGAGGCAGAGGAACTCGATACGAGCAGTACTTC
>many|TRBD1|TRBJ2-2|TRBV6-1
CASIRGNRGTGELFF
TGTGCCAGCATCAGGGGGAACCGGGGCACCGGGGAGCTGTTTTTT
>few|.|TRBJ2-3|TRBV11-2
CASSQFSGTGTDTQYF
TGTGCCAGCAGCCAATTTAGCGGGACAGGCACAGATACGCAGTATTTT
>.|.|TRBJ1-2|TRBV6-1
CASSNRDVSYGYTF
TGTGCCAGCTCTAACCGGGACGTGAGCTATGGCTACACCTTC
>few|.|TRBJ2-3|TRBV7-2
CASQGPLTDTQYF
TGTGCCAGCCAAGGACCCCTCACAGATACGCAGTATTTT
>.|.|TRBJ2-1|TRBV30
CAAQQIYNEQFF
TGTGCCGCTCAGCAGATCTACAATGAGCAGTTCTTC
>few|.|TRBJ2-7|TRBV20-1
CSASLPESPYEQYF
TGCAGTGCCAGCCTTCCGGAGTCACCCTACGAGCAGTACTTC
>many|TRBD1|TRBJ2-1|TRBV9
CASSVTGTGHNEQFF
TGTGCCAGCAGCGTAACTGGGACAGGGCACAATGAGCAGTTCTTC
>many|.|TRBJ2-1|TRBV30
CAWAESEQFF
TGTGCCTGGGCGGAGTCTGAGCAGTTCTTC
>few|TRBD1|TRBJ1-6|TRBV6-5
CASSYPRDRDSPLHF
TGTGCCAGCAGTTACCCCCGGGACAGGGACTCACCCCTCCACTTT
>many|TRBD1|TRBJ2-2|TRBV6-1
CASRTGGSQAGELFF
TGTGCCAGCAGAACAGGGGGCAGTCAGGCCGGGGAGCTGTTTTTT
>.|.|TRBJ2-5|TRBV5-1
CASSRYQETQYF
TGCGCCAGCAGCCGCTACCAAGAGACCCAGTACTTC
>many|.|TRBJ1-1|TRBV5-1
CASSLGGRRTNTEAFF
TGCGCCAGCAGCTTGGGGGGTCGACGGACGAACACTGAAGCTTTCTTT
>.|TRBD1|TRBJ2-5|TRBV20-1
CSALHATGGEVWTQYF
TGCAGTGCTCTACACGCCACAGGGGGCGAGGTGTGGACCCAGTACTTC
>few|.|TRBJ1-2|TRBV18
CASSLGTSDGYTF
TGTGCCAGCTCATTAGGGACAAGCGATGGCTACACCTTC
>few|TRBD2|TRBJ2-1|TRBV12-3/TRBV12-4
CASIKTSAGSYNEQFF
TGTGCCAGCATCAAGACTAGCGCCGGCTCCTACAATGAGCAGTTCTTC
>many|.|TRBJ2-2|TRBV9
CASSATRLELFF
TGTGCCAGCAGCGCTACTAGATTGGAGCTGTTTTTT
>many|.|TRBJ1-5|TRBV16
CASSHRTRGGPPQPQHF
TGTGCCAGCAGCCATCGGACTCGGGGAGGCCCTCCTCAGCCCCAGCATTTT
>many|.|TRBJ2-2|TRBV12-3/TRBV12-4
CASSLAHWETGELFF
TGTGCCAGCAGTTTAGCGCATTGGGAAACCGGGGAGCTGTTTTTT